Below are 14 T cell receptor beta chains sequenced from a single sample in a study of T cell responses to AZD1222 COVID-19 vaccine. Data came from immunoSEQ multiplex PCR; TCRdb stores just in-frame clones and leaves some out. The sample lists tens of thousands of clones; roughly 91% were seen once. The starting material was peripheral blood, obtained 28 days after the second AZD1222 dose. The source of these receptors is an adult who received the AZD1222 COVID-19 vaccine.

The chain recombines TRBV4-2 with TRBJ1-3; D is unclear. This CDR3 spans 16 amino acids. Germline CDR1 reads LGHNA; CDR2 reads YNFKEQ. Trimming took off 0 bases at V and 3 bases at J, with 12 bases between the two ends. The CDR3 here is CASSQDGPRSGNTIYF. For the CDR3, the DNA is TGTGCCAGCAGCCAAGACGGACCCCGGAGTGGAAACACCATATATTTT.

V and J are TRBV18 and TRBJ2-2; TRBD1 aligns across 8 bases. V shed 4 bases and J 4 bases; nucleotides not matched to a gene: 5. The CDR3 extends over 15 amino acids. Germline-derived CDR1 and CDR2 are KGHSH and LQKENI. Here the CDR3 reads CASSLGQGSTGELFF. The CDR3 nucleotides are TGTGCCAGCTCACTAGGACAGGGCAGCACCGGGGAGCTGTTTTTT.

CDR3 DNA sequence: TGTGCCAGCAGCCAGGGAAGGGACAGGGTTAAGAACGAGCAGTACTTC. It codes for CASSQGRDRVKNEQYF. The chain employs TRBV7-2 and TRBJ2-7; 9 bases align to TRBD1. After removal of 5 bases from V and 5 bases from J, the junction contained 13 bases not matched to a gene. CDR3 length equals 16 residues. Germline V lookup: CDR1 SGHTA, CDR2 FQGNSA.

In nucleotides, the CDR3 is TGTGCCAGCAGTGTGGGGAGGCAGGGACCCTATGGCTACACCTTC. As protein: CASSVGRQGPYGYTF. The chain combines TRBV25-1 with TRBJ1-2, with D possibly matching TRBD1 (5 bases). Germline CDR1 MGHDK, CDR2 SYGVNS. Trimming left V 4 bases short and J 4 bases short, with 16 bases between. There are 15 residues in the CDR3.

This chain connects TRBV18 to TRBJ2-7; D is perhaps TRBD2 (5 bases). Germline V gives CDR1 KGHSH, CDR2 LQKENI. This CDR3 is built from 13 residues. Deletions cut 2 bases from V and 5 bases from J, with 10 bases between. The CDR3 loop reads CASSPGLINEQYF. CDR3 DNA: TGTGCCAGCTCACCAGGACTTATTAACGAGCAGTACTTC.

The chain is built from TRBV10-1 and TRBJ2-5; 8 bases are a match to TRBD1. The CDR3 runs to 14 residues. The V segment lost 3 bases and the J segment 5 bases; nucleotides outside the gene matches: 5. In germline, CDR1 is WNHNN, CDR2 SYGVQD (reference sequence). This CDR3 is CASSDRGRGETQYF. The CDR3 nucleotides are TGCGCCAGCAGTGACAGGGGGCGCGGGGAGACCCAGTACTTC.

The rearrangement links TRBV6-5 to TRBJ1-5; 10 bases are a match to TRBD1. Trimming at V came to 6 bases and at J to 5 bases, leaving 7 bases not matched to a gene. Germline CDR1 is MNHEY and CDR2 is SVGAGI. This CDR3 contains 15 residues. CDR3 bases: TGTGCCAGCAGCCCCGGGACAGGGGTTTATCAGCCCCAGCATTTT. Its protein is CASSPGTGVYQPQHF.

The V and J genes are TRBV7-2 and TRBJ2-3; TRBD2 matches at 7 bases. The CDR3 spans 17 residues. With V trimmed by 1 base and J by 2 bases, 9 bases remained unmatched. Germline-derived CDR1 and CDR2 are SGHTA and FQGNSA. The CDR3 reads CASSLGGGGGITDTQYF. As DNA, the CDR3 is TGTGCCAGCAGCTTAGGGGGCGGGGGAGGTATCACAGATACGCAGTATTTT. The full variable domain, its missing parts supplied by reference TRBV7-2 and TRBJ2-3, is GAGVSQSPSNKVTEKGKDVELRCDPISGHTALYWYRQSLGQGLEFLIYFQGNSAPDKSGLPSDRFSAERTGGSVSTLTIQRTQQEDSAVYLCASSLGGGGGITDTQYFGPGTRLTVL.

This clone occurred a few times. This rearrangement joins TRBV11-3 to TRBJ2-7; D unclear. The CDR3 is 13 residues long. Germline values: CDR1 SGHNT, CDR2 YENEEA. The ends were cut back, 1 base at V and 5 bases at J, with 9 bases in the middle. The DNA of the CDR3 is TGTGCCAGCAGCTTAGGACCGCTCCACGAGCAGTACTTC. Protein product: CASSLGPLHEQYF.

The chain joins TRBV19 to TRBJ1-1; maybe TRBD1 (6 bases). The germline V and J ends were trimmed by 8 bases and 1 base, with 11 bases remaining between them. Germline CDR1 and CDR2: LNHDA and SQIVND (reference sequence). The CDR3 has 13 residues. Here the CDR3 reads CASGRTENTEAFF. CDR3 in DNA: TGTGCCAGTGGGAGGACAGAGAACACTGAAGCTTTCTTT.

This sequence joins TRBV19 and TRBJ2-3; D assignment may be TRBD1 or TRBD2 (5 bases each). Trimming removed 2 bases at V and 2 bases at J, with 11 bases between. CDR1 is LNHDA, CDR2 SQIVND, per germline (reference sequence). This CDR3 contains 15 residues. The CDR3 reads CASSIYRDPTDTQYF. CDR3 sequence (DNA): TGTGCCAGTAGTATATATCGGGACCCCACAGATACGCAGTATTTT.

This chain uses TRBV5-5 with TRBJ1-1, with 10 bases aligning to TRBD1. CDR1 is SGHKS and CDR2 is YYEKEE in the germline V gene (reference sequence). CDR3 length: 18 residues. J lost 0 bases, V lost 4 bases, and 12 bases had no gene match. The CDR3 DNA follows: TGTGCCAGCAGCCCAACGACTTGGACAGGGGGTTTGAACACTGAAGCTTTCTTT. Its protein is CASSPTTWTGGLNTEAFF.

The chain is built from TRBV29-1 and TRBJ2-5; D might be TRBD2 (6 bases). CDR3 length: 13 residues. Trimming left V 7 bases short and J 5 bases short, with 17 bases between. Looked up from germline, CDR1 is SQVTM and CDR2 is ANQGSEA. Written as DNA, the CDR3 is TGCAGCGCTCACCCCCCGGCGGGGGAGACCCAGTACTTC. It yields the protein CSAHPPAGETQYF. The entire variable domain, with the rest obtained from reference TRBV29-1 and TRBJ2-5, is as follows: SAVISQKPSRDICQRGTSLTIQCQVDSQVTMMFWYRQQPGQSLTLIATANQGSEATYESGFVIDKFPISRPNLTFSTLTVSNMSPEDSSIYLCSAHPPAGETQYFGPGTRLLVL.

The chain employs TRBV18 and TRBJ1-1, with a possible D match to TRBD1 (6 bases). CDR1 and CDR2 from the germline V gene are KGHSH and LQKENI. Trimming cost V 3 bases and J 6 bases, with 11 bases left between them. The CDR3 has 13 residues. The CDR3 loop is CASSPETGSEAFF. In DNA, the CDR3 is TGTGCCAGCTCACCGGAGACAGGCTCTGAAGCTTTCTTT. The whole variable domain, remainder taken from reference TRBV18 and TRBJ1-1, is NAGVMQNPRHLVRRRGQEARLRCSPMKGHSHVYWYRQLPEEGLKFMVYLQKENIIDESGMPKERFSAEFPKEGPSILRIQQVVRGDSAAYFCASSPETGSEAFFGQGTRLTVV.